The next 6 T cell receptor beta chains were all read from a single sample in a study of low-dose radiotherapy and immunotherapy resistance in tumors. First-strand cDNA used TRAV- and TRBV-specific primers, covering alpha and beta chains. The authors ran roughly 20 PCR cycles to amplify TCRs with a constant-region primer and V-primer adapter. TCRdb used MiXCR to reprocess the reads, holding one entry per CDR3 protein. The table has tens of thousands of distinct CDR3 sequences, more than 25% seen once. Time point here: before trial treatment. The sequencing used PBMCs, collected before treatment. The receptor source for this set is a male donor with rectosigmoid adenocarcinoma.

Concerning this clonotype itself: A single base is all that separates this from a far larger clone, so a read error is likely. The V call is TRBV6-2 or TRBV6-3, the J call TRBJ2-3; tentative D call: TRBD2 (5 bases). CDR1 MNHEY and CDR2 SVGEGT come from the germline V gene. The CDR3 runs to 11 residues. CDR3 nucleotide sequence: TGTGTCAGCAGCCGAGGGAATACGCAGTATTTT. It codes for CVSSRGNTQYF.

The chain has TRBV27 and TRBJ2-4; D perhaps matches TRBD1 (6 bases). Germline V gene sequence: CDR1 MNHEY, CDR2 SMNVEV (reference sequence). The V end was cut by 3 bases, the J end by 0 bases, with 15 bases between. The length of the CDR3 is 17 residues. CDR3 protein: CASSLLGGWGAKNIQYF. The CDR3 DNA follows: TGTGCCAGCAGTTTGTTAGGGGGATGGGGAGCCAAAAACATTCAGTACTTC.

This clonotype has at least ten counts. The V gene is TRBV12-3 or TRBV12-4, the J gene TRBJ2-1, with 8 bases lining up with TRBD2. Trimming removed 3 bases from V and 5 bases from J; junction bases left unmatched: 6. The CDR3 is 15 amino acids. The chain's CDR3 is CASSFMLAGNNEQFF. DNA of the CDR3: TGTGCCAGCAGTTTCATGTTAGCGGGGAACAATGAGCAGTTCTTC.

This clonotype was found many times. This rearrangement joins TRBV19 to TRBJ1-1, with D possibly TRBD1 on 5 matching bases. Trimming shortened V by 10 bases and J by 1 base, and 13 bases separated the two germline ends. Germline V lookup: CDR1 LNHDA, CDR2 SQIVND (reference sequence). The CDR3 is 13 amino acids. The CDR3 region is CATFRGENTEAFF. The DNA for the CDR3 is TGTGCCACCTTTAGAGGGGAGAACACTGAAGCTTTCTTT.

This clonotype was counted many times. The chain has TRBV27 and TRBJ2-2, with 8 bases lining up with TRBD2. The germline CDR1 and CDR2 sequences are MNHEY and SMNVEV (reference sequence). The J segment lost 2 bases and the V segment lost 5 bases, leaving 4 bases of the junction unmatched. The CDR3 runs 15 residues. The CDR3 here is CASSTSGINTGELFF. The CDR3 DNA reads TGTGCCAGCAGTACTAGCGGAATCAACACCGGGGAGCTGTTTTTT.

The J gene is TRBJ2-1, the V gene TRBV28, with a possible D match to TRBD2 (7 bases). The CDR3 is made up of 13 amino acids. V shed 7 bases and J shed 10 bases, with 17 bases lying between them. Per germline, CDR1 MDHEN and CDR2 SYDVKM. In DNA form, the CDR3 reads TGTGCCAGCATAGGGGGGGGAGCCCACGAGCAGTTCTTC. Translating it yields CASIGGGAHEQFF.